These T cell receptor beta chains were read from a single sample in a study of regulatory T cells in long-lasting Graves disease. TCRdb ran MiXCR on the multiplex PCR reads and lists one entry per CDR3 protein. The sample gives some 430,000 distinct CDR3 sequences, under 25% of which show up once; approximately 6.4% is in the top ten. The sequenced sample was peripheral blood mononuclear cells (PBMCs), obtained when the disease was refractory, from a patient treated with antithyroid drugs. Receptors were obtained from a female donor with Graves disease. The CDR3 runs from the conserved cysteine through the conserved F or W. D genes are given only for firm matches. Some rows have no size entry. The others give once, few or many, or a class for an expanded clone.

TRBV10-1,.,13,.,TRBJ2-4,CASSAAQSDIQYF,TGCGCCAGCAGCGCGGCACAATCGGACATTCAGTACTTC
TRBV10-3,.,14,many,TRBJ1-1,CAISDNSGSTEAFF,TGTGCCATCAGTGATAACAGCGGATCCACTGAAGCTTTCTTT
TRBV6-1,TRBD2,18,many,TRBJ2-7,CASTSSAGLAVYSYEQYF,TGTGCCAGCACCTCAAGCGCGGGACTAGCGGTTTATTCCTACGAGCAGTACTTC
TRBV27,.,14,many,TRBJ2-5,CASAPGHLQETQYF,TGTGCCAGCGCCCCCGGACACTTACAAGAGACCCAGTACTTC
TRBV12-3/TRBV12-4,TRBD1,16,few,TRBJ2-2,CASSSQGRINTGELFF,TGTGCCAGCAGTTCACAGGGGCGGATTAACACCGGGGAGCTGTTTTTT
TRBV7-9,.,14,few,TRBJ2-7,CASSSSASSYEQYF,TGTGCCAGCAGCTCAAGCGCGAGCTCCTACGAGCAGTACTTC
TRBV25-1,TRBD2,14,.,TRBJ2-1,CASSVSPGGNEQFF,TGTGCCAGCAGTGTATCCCCGGGGGGGAATGAGCAGTTCTTC
TRBV12-3/TRBV12-4,.,13,many,TRBJ1-5,CASGRAANQPQHF,TGTGCCAGCGGCAGGGCAGCCAATCAGCCCCAGCATTTT
TRBV25-1,.,13,.,TRBJ1-2,CASSVTGEDGYTF,TGTGCCAGCAGTGTGACAGGAGAGGATGGCTACACCTTC
TRBV20-1,.,13,many,TRBJ1-1,CSARAGVGTEAFF,TGCAGTGCTAGAGCGGGAGTAGGGACTGAAGCTTTCTTT
TRBV27,TRBD1,14,many,TRBJ1-2,CASRNAGQGYGYTF,TGTGCCAGCAGAAATGCGGGACAGGGCTATGGCTACACCTTC
TRBV6-2/TRBV6-3,TRBD2,16,once,TRBJ2-2,CASSYLAGTSSGELFF,TGTGCCAGCAGTTATCTAGCGGGGACTTCGAGCGGGGAGCTGTTTTTT
TRBV27,TRBD1,13,many,TRBJ2-5,CASSLVPSGDSHF,TGTGCCAGCAGTTTAGTTCCCTCTGGGGACAGTCATTTC
TRBV28,.,15,.,TRBJ2-1,CASGGPREKYNEQFF,TGTGCCAGCGGCGGGCCACGGGAAAAGTACAATGAGCAGTTCTTC
TRBV7-8,TRBD1,15,many,TRBJ2-7,CASSRDDRGPYEQYF,TGTGCCAGCAGCCGAGATGACAGGGGGCCCTACGAGCAGTACTTC
TRBV30,.,13,.,TRBJ1-5,CAWRGQSNQPQHF,TGTGCCTGGAGGGGTCAGTCCAATCAGCCCCAGCATTTT
TRBV7-9,.,12,few,TRBJ1-2,CASSLGPAMYTF,TGTGCCAGCAGCTTAGGCCCTGCGATGTACACCTTC
TRBV24-1,.,13,.,TRBJ2-3,CATSDFHVGEQYF,TGTGCCACCAGTGATTTTCATGTGGGTGAGCAGTATTTT
TRBV5-6,TRBD1,13,.,TRBJ1-2,CASSSGQIYGYTF,TGTGCCAGCAGCTCGGGACAGATCTATGGCTACACCTTC
TRBV13,.,13,few,TRBJ1-3,CASSTNTGNTIYF,TGCGCCAGCAGCACCAATACAGGAAACACCATATATTTT
TRBV6-1,.,13,many,TRBJ2-7,CASNRGTTYEQYF,TGTGCCAGCAACCGGGGTACTACCTACGAGCAGTACTTC
TRBV24-1,.,13,.,TRBJ2-7,CATSPEGRGEQYF,TGTGCCACCTCCCCCGAGGGACGGGGCGAGCAGTACTTC
TRBV27,TRBD1,16,few,TRBJ2-7,CASSPGRTGAPHEQYF,TGTGCCAGCAGTCCAGGAAGGACAGGGGCCCCCCACGAGCAGTACTTC
TRBV2,.,14,many,TRBJ1-5,CASGYRVVNQPQHF,TGTGCCAGCGGGTACAGGGTGGTCAATCAGCCCCAGCATTTT
TRBV20-1,TRBD2,14,.,TRBJ2-1,CSARLREGYNEQFF,TGCAGTGCTAGGTTGCGGGAGGGCTACAATGAGCAGTTCTTC
TRBV10-3,TRBD1,17,many,TRBJ2-6,CAILSGAGGVGANVLTF,TGTGCCATCCTGAGCGGAGCAGGGGGCGTTGGGGCCAACGTCCTGACTTTC
TRBV2,.,14,many,TRBJ1-5,CASSERTGDQPQHF,TGTGCCAGCAGTGAAAGGACGGGGGATCAGCCCCAGCATTTT